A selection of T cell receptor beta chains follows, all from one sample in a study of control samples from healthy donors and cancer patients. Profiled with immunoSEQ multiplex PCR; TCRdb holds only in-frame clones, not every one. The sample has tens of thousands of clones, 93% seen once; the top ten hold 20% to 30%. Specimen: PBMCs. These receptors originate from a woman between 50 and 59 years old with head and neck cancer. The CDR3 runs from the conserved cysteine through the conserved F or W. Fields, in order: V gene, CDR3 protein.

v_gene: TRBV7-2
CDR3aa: CASSYTGTENEKLFF

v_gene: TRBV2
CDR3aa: CASSETGTGAEKLFF

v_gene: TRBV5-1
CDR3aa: CASSLVLNTGELFF

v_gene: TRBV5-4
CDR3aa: CASSSLLAGKPYEQYF

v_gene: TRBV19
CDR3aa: CASRRDRIDGYTF

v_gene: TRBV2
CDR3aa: CASSQTGPHTGELFF

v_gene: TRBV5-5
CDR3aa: CASSLGTGQNTEAFF

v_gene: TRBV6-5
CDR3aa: CASSYSIRSNTGELFF

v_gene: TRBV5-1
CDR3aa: CASSLEGGQNSPLHF

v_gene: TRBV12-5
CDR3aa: CASGTGFPYNEQFF

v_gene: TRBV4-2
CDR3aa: CASSQDWDKNYEQYF

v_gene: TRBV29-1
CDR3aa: CSVGRGHSYNEQFF

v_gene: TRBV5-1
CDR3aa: CASSLLGQMNTEAFF

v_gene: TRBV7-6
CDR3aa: CASSSDRGALGSGNTIYF

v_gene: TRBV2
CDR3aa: CASSSLQLRGNTEAFF

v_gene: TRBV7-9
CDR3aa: CASSLVGGNEQYF

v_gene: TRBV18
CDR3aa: CASSPPSGPQHF

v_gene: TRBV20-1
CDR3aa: CSAEGDGYTF

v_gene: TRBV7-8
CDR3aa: CASSSRADYSNQPQHF

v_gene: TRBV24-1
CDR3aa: CATSERTGELFF

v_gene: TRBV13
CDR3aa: CASSTTSGGAPSYEQYF

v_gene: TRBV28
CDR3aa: CASSELAGGHTDTQYF

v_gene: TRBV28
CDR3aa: CASSGHREKLFF

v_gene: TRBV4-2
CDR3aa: CASSHGGWRGTNQPQHF

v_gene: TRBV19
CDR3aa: CASSIGQSNTGELFF

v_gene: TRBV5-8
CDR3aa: CASSLTSGTGDTQYF

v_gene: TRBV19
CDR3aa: CASSIVSTDQETQYF

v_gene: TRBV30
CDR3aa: CAWSRGQVNTIYF

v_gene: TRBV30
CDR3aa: CAWRRQGARTEAFF

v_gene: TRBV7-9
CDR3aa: CASSFGSHQPQHF

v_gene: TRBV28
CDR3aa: CASSTLLAGADEQFF

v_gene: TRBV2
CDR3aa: CASSEVGYGYTF

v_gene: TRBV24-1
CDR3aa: CATSGGRGISTGELFF

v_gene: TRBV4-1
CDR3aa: CASSRTGTGDQPQHF

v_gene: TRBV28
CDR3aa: CASSPRTAGTDTEAFF

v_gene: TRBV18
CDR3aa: CASSPILQATGELFF

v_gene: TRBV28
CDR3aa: CASSFFPYEQYF

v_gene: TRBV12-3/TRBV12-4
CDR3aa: CASSLGRQYF

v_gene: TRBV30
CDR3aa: CAWRQTAEAFF

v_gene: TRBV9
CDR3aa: CASSVDGRGLYGYTF

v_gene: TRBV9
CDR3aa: CASSVAGGAEETQYF

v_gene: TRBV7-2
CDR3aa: CASSFSPGTGRGETQYF

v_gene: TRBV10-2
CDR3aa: CASSSQANTEAFF

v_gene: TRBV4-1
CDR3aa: CASSPQTGRDTEAFF

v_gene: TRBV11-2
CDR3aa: CASRTLTDTQYF

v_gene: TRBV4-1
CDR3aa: CASSPRGAGNYNEQFF

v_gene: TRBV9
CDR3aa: CASSAPTNPSTTDTQYF

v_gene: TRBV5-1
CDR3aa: CASRDGQGIGTEAFF

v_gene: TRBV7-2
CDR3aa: CASSLTGTKGETQYF

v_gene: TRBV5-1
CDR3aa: CASSFLGPNSPLHF

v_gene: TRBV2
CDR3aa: CASWVDRAYGYTF

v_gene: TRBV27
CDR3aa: CASSFDRGPGNTIYF

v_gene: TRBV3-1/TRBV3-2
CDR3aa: CASSQRAPTYEQYF

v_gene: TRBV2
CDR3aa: CAGGGNTGELFF